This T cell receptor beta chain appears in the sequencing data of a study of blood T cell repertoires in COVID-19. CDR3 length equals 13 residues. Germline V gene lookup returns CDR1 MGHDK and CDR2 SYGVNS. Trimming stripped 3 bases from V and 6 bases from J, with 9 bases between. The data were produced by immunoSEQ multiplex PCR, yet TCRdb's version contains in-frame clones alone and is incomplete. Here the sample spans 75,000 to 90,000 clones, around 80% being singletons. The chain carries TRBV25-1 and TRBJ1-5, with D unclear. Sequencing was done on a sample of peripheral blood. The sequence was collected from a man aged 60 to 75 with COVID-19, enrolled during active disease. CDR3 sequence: CASSDSGSQPQHF. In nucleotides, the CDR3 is TGTGCCAGCAGTGATTCGGGGTCTCAGCCCCAGCATTTT. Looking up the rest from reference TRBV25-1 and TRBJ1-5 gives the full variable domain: EADIYQTPRYLVIGTGKKITLECSQTMGHDKMYWYQQDPGMELHLIHYSYGVNSTEKGDLSSESTVSRIRTEHFPLTLESARPSHTSQYLCASSDSGSQPQHFGDGTRLSIL.